This note documents a single T cell receptor (beta chain) sequence. Profiled with immunoSEQ multiplex PCR; TCRdb holds only in-frame clones, not every one. The sample holds hundreds of thousands of clones, 92% seen once. This sample stems from a study of shared clonotypes between healthy human individuals. CD45RO-negative cells were positively selected for CCR7, leaving out terminally differentiated effector memory CD45RA+ cells. There are 15 residues in the CDR3. Trimming shortened V by 3 bases and J by 7 bases, and 16 bases separated the two germline ends. Germline CDR1 is SGDLS and CDR2 is YYNGEE. This sequence joins TRBV9 and TRBJ2-2, with D perhaps being TRBD1 or TRBD2 (5 bases each). The origin of this receptor is a man aged 25-45 years in good health. Specimen: naive CD8+ T cells sorted from blood. The CDR3 reads CASSAGTTLRGELFF. The CDR3 DNA reads as TGTGCCAGCAGCGCCGGGACCACTCTACGCGGGGAGCTGTTTTTT.